Below, 27 T cell receptor beta chains from the same sample are listed, as sequenced in a study of T cell changes during pregnancy in multiple sclerosis. Profiling relied on immunoSEQ multiplex PCR, and the TCRdb table lists in-frame clones only, not all of them. Of tens of thousands of clones in the sample, around nine tenths were seen once. The source material was CD4+ T cells from peripheral blood mononuclear cells, sampled in the first trimester of pregnancy. The receptors stem from a female donor with multiple sclerosis, enrolled in a pregnancy study.

The chain recombines TRBV7-2 with TRBJ1-4; 9 bases line up with TRBD1. V was pared by 3 bases and J by 8 bases, with 4 bases of the junction left unmatched. Germline loops: CDR1 SGHTA, CDR2 FQGNSA. The CDR3 consists of 14 residues. CDR3 bases: TGTGCCAGCAGCTTGTCCGGACAGGGGGAAAAACTGTTTTTT. Translated, it gives CASSLSGQGEKLFF.

The chain couples TRBV27 to TRBJ2-3, with D possibly TRBD2 on 5 matching bases. In germline, CDR1 is MNHEY, CDR2 SMNVEV (reference sequence). CDR3 size: 14 residues. V was trimmed by 10 bases and J by 1 base, leaving 15 bases between them. CDR3 loop: CATNERYGTDTQYF. The CDR3 bases are TGTGCCACCAACGAGCGGTATGGCACAGATACGCAGTATTTT.

This clone has only one observation. This rearrangement joins TRBV7-8 to TRBJ1-5, with D perhaps matching TRBD1 (5 bases). This CDR3 region has 15 residues. Germline CDR1 reads SGHVS; CDR2 reads FQNEAQ. Deletions cut 1 base from V and 6 bases from J, with 13 bases between. In nucleotides, the CDR3 is TGTGCCAGCAGCTTAGAAGGGGCTCTGGTTCAGCCCCAGCATTTT. Translation: CASSLEGALVQPQHF.

The CDR3 protein is CASSQGQGSGGNGYTF. CDR3 nucleotides: TGTGCCAGCAGCCAGGGACAGGGGAGCGGTGGGAATGGCTACACCTTC. The genes are TRBV4-2 and TRBJ1-2, with TRBD1 matching 10 bases. Unmatched junction bases numbered 10, after V lost 3 bases and J lost 6 bases. The length of the CDR3 is 16 residues. Germline CDR1 and CDR2: LGHNA and YNFKEQ.

This chain uses TRBV5-8 with TRBJ2-3; 15 nucleotides align to TRBD2. There are 17 residues in the CDR3. V trimming: 0 bases; J trimming: 4 bases; junction bases outside the gene matches: 3. Germline values: CDR1 SGHTS, CDR2 YDEGEE. The CDR3 region has the DNA TGTGCCAGCAGCTTGGGGACTAGCGGGAGGGTTGCAGATACGCAGTATTTT. Residues: CASSLGTSGRVADTQYF.

V gene TRBV25-1 combines with J gene TRBJ1-2; 8 bases align to TRBD1. The J segment lost 3 bases and the V segment lost 9 bases, leaving 6 bases of the junction unmatched. The CDR3 consists of 13 residues. CDR1 MGHDK and CDR2 SYGVNS come from the germline V gene. In nucleotides, the CDR3 is TGTGCCAGTACCTCGGGACAGGACTATGGCTACACCTTC. Protein product: CASTSGQDYGYTF.

V is TRBV5-1 and J is TRBJ2-4; perhaps TRBD1 as D (5 bases). Germline V gives CDR1 SGHRS, CDR2 YFSETQ. The ends were cut back, 4 bases at V and 8 bases at J, with 16 bases in the middle. The CDR3 has 14 residues. The CDR3 DNA follows: TGCGCCAGCAGCACCGGGCGGCAGGGCGACATTCAGTACTTC. Translation gives CASSTGRQGDIQYF. Using reference TRBV5-1 and TRBJ2-4 for the parts outside the CDR3, the full variable domain is KAGVTQTPRYLIKTRGQQVTLSCSPISGHRSVSWYQQTPGQGLQFLFEYFSETQRNKGNFPGRFSGRQFSNSRSEMNVSTLELGDSALYLCASSTGRQGDIQYFGAGTRLSVL.

The rearrangement uses TRBV7-9 and TRBJ1-4; 7 nucleotides match TRBD1. Per germline, CDR1 SEHNR and CDR2 FQNEAQ (reference sequence). V was clipped by 2 bases and J by 7 bases; unmatched bases: 4. The CDR3 covers 14 residues. DNA for the CDR3: TGTGCCAGCAGCTTACAGACAGGGCGTGAAAAACTGTTTTTT. It yields the protein CASSLQTGREKLFF.

The rearrangement uses TRBV2 and TRBJ2-6, with D possibly being TRBD1 (5 bases). Germline CDR1 SNHLY, CDR2 FYNNEI. V lost 3 bases and J lost 0, with 21 bases in between. The CDR3 sequence is 20 residues long. Here the CDR3 DNA reads TGTGCCAGCAGTGATTATCTCGTGGGGCCTAGGGGCTCTGGGGCCAACGTCCTGACTTTC. It specifies CASSDYLVGPRGSGANVLTF.

The CDR3 reads CASSLHGTGSEKLFF. The CDR3 DNA sequence: TGTGCCAGTAGTCTCCACGGGACAGGGAGTGAAAAACTGTTTTTT. This chain links TRBV19 with TRBJ1-4; 9 nucleotides line up with TRBD1. The CDR3 contains 15 residues. V shed 5 bases and J 7 bases; nucleotides not matched to a gene: 8. The V gene's germline CDR1 is LNHDA and CDR2 SQIVND (reference sequence).

The chain is built from TRBV4-2 and TRBJ2-1; D perhaps matches TRBD1 (5 bases). The CDR3 covers 14 residues. The germline V gene has CDR1 LGHNA and CDR2 YNFKEQ. Trimming left V 6 bases short and J 4 bases short, with 13 bases between. The CDR3 sequence: CASSPINRYNEQFF. The CDR3 coding sequence is TGTGCCAGCAGTCCGATCAACAGGTACAATGAGCAGTTCTTC.

The rearrangement uses TRBV7-3 and TRBJ2-5; the match to TRBD1 covers 9 bases. In germline, CDR1 is SGHTA, CDR2 FQGTGA. The CDR3 extends over 15 amino acids. The junction had 5 bases not matched to a gene; V was cut back by 4 bases and J by 2 bases. CDR3 DNA: TGTGCCAGCAGCTCCGGACAGGGGAGACAAGAGACCCAGTACTTC. It is translated as CASSSGQGRQETQYF.

The chain has TRBV28 and TRBJ1-2; no definite D call. This CDR3 has 13 amino acids. Trimming removed 3 bases from V and 4 bases from J, with 9 bases in between. Germline CDR1 and CDR2: MDHEN and SYDVKM. The CDR3 nucleotides read TGTGCCAGCAGTTTGGGAGGGATCTATGGCTACACCTTC. This codes for CASSLGGIYGYTF.

The genes are TRBV10-2 and TRBJ2-5, with D possibly TRBD2 on 5 matching bases. Germline CDR1 reads WSHSY; CDR2 reads SAAADI. V was clipped by 6 bases and J by 5 bases, with 10 bases between them. The CDR3 contains 12 residues. DNA of the CDR3: TGCGCCAGCAGGGTAACTAGTGAGACCCAGTACTTC. This encodes CASRVTSETQYF.

The V call is TRBV9, the J call TRBJ2-7, with TRBD2 identical over 7 bases. V was clipped by 0 bases and J by 5 bases; unmatched bases: 8. CDR1 is SGDLS and CDR2 is YYNGEE in the germline V gene. The length of the CDR3 is 15 residues. In nucleotides, the CDR3 is TGTGCCAGCAGCGTAGAGGGCGGGAGAGGAAACGAGCAGTACTTC. Encoded protein: CASSVEGGRGNEQYF.

This chain links TRBV7-2 with TRBJ2-2; 9 nucleotides line up with TRBD1. The germline V gene encodes CDR1 SGHTA and CDR2 FQGNSA. The V gene end was trimmed by 5 bases and the J gene end by 2 bases; junction bases not matched to a gene: 3. The CDR3 is made up of 15 amino acids. CDR3: CASSQQGANTGELFF. The DNA for the CDR3 is TGTGCCAGCAGCCAACAGGGGGCAAACACCGGGGAGCTGTTTTTT.

The rearrangement uses TRBV18 and TRBJ2-1; 7 bases align to TRBD2. Unmatched junction bases numbered 8, after V lost 2 bases and J lost 4 bases. From germline, CDR1 is KGHSH and CDR2 LQKENI. The CDR3 has 16 amino acids. The CDR3 DNA sequence: TGTGCCAGCTCACCATATCCTAGCGGTGATTACAATGAGCAGTTCTTC. Amino acids: CASSPYPSGDYNEQFF.

The J gene is TRBJ1-3, the V gene TRBV30; D is undetermined. V was pared by 0 bases and J by 0 bases, with 3 bases between. CDR1 and CDR2 from the germline V gene are GTSNPN and SVGIG (reference sequence). The CDR3 totals 13 residues. The CDR3 DNA is TGTGCCTGGAGTGTACTCTCTGGAAACACCATATATTTT. It is translated as CAWSVLSGNTIYF.

The J gene is TRBJ2-7, the V gene TRBV5-1; TRBD1 matches at 8 bases. The V and J ends lost 4 bases and 3 bases, in that order; junction bases with no gene match: 6. The CDR3 runs to 14 residues. Germline CDR1 and CDR2: SGHRS and YFSETQ. This CDR3 is CASSTGQGRYEQYF. The CDR3 region has the DNA TGCGCCAGCAGCACTGGACAGGGCCGCTACGAGCAGTACTTC.

The V and J genes are TRBV7-8 and TRBJ2-3, with 7 bases lining up with TRBD2. With V trimmed by 5 bases and J by 2 bases, 4 bases remained unmatched. Germline V gives CDR1 SGHVS, CDR2 FQNEAQ. The CDR3 has 14 residues. In DNA form, the CDR3 reads TGTGCCAGCAGCCGTGGGACTACCACAGATACGCAGTATTTT. Translation gives CASSRGTTTDTQYF. The full variable domain, its missing parts supplied by reference TRBV7-8 and TRBJ2-3, is GAGVSQSPRYKVAKRGQDVALRCDPISGHVSLFWYQQALGQGPEFLTYFQNEAQLDKSGLPSDRFFAERPEGSVSTLKIQRTQQEDSAVYLCASSRGTTTDTQYFGPGTRLTVL.

V usage is TRBV13 and J usage is TRBJ1-2; D remains unclear. Trimming took 1 base from V and 6 from J, leaving 6 bases between them. Germline CDR1 PRHDT, CDR2 FYEKMQ (reference sequence). The CDR3 is 12 residues long. CDR3: CASSLAVDGYTF. CDR3 in DNA: TGTGCCAGCAGCTTAGCGGTGGATGGCTACACCTTC.

This chain connects TRBV19 to TRBJ1-1; maybe TRBD1 (5 bases). CDR1 and CDR2 (germline): LNHDA, SQIVND (reference sequence). CDR3 size: 15 residues. V was clipped by 8 bases and J by 0 bases, with 16 bases between them. The CDR3 nucleotides read TGTGCCAGTTCCACCTTGACAGCATTGAACACTGAAGCTTTCTTT. Translating it yields CASSTLTALNTEAFF.

The genes are TRBV6-1 and TRBJ1-4; 7 positions agree with TRBD1. The V and J ends lost 5 bases and 8 bases, in that order; junction bases with no gene match: 11. This CDR3 contains 15 residues. Germline V gene sequence: CDR1 MNHNS, CDR2 SASEGT. Here the CDR3 reads CASSSRGSKGEKLFF. The CDR3 bases are TGTGCCAGCAGTAGCAGGGGGAGTAAGGGGGAAAAACTGTTTTTT.

The V and J genes are TRBV6-1 and TRBJ2-7, with 7 bases identical to TRBD1. With 6 bases clipped from V and 2 bases from J, the junction kept 10 bases outside the gene matches. CDR3 length: 15 residues. Germline V lookup: CDR1 MNHNS, CDR2 SASEGT. The CDR3 loop reads CASSPRRDSTYEQYF. CDR3 coding DNA: TGTGCCAGCAGCCCACGCAGGGACAGCACCTACGAGCAGTACTTC.

J is TRBJ2-2 and V is TRBV11-2; D gene ambiguous. CDR3 length equals 17 residues. The V and J ends lost 6 bases and 0 bases respectively, with 17 bases between them. Germline CDR1 reads SGHAT; CDR2 reads FQNNGV. CDR3 nucleotides: TGTGCCAGCAGTTTCGCCGGCGCGGTGGCGAACACCGGGGAGCTGTTTTTT. Protein product: CASSFAGAVANTGELFF.

This sequence joins TRBV7-2 and TRBJ2-6; D gene unclear. V gave up 4 bases and J gave up 2 bases, with 9 bases separating them. Germline CDR1 and CDR2: SGHTA and FQGNSA. CDR3 size: 15 residues. The CDR3, as DNA: TGTGCCAGCAGCTACAACATGGCTGGGGCCAACGTCCTGACTTTC. It translates to CASSYNMAGANVLTF.

The V call is TRBV6-4, the J call TRBJ1-2; the match to TRBD1 covers 9 bases. Germline assignment: CDR1 MRHNA and CDR2 SNTAGT. CDR3 length: 14 amino acids. V was pared by 2 bases and J by 7 bases, with 5 bases of the junction left unmatched. The CDR3 reads CASSDGQGFSGYTF. CDR3 DNA: TGTGCCAGCAGTGACGGACAGGGGTTCTCTGGCTACACCTTC.